Listed here are 8 T cell receptor beta chains from one sample, sequenced in a study of regulatory T cells in long-lasting Graves disease. The time point denotes: newly diagnosed GD, antithyroid drugs for less than 3 months. Scientists built the TCR library using RNA that was extracted from PBMCs. Investigators prepared the TCR beta libraries by applying iRepertoire HTBI primers and Arm-PCR of CDR3 regions. TCRdb independently ran MiXCR on the multiplex PCR reads; one entry per CDR3 protein. The sample holds about 240,000 distinct CDR3 sequences, 20% seen once. Material: peripheral blood mononuclear cells (PBMCs), obtained at new diagnosis, from a patient treated with antithyroid drugs. These receptors originate from a female donor with Graves disease.

Many counts were recorded for this clonotype. This chain joins TRBV27 and TRBJ1-1, with D hard to call. The germline V gene has CDR1 MNHEY and CDR2 SMNVEV (reference sequence). Trimming took off 3 bases at V and 0 bases at J, with 8 bases between the two ends. CDR3 length: 14 amino acids. In DNA, the CDR3 is TGTGCCAGCAGTTTCGGACGGTTGAACACTGAAGCTTTCTTT. Amino acid sequence: CASSFGRLNTEAFF.

Comments on this clonotype: This likely traces to a read error, being one base from a far larger clone. The chain employs TRBV7-9 and TRBJ2-4, with 8 bases identical to TRBD2. CDR1 and CDR2 (germline): SEHNR, FQNEAQ (reference sequence). This CDR3 region has 15 residues. CDR3 nucleotide sequence: TGTGCCAGCAGCCCAACCCTCGGGGGGGCAAGTGAGCAGCTCTTC. Protein sequence: CASSPTLGGASEQLF.

This clonotype was picked up many times. This chain uses TRBV6-2 or TRBV6-3 with TRBJ2-1; 10 bases match TRBD2. The germline gives CDR1 MNHEY, CDR2 SVGEGT. CDR3 length: 14 amino acids. J gave up 8 bases and V 4 bases, and 5 bases lay outside the gene matches. In DNA, the CDR3 is TGTGCCAGCAGTTCTTCTAGCGGGGGCTATGAGCAGTTCTTC. Translated, it gives CASSSSSGGYEQFF.

In this sample, this clonotype turned up many times. The J gene is TRBJ2-5, the V gene TRBV9; D is possibly TRBD1 (6 bases). V was cut by 0 bases and J by 2 bases, with 8 bases left in between. This CDR3 has 14 residues. Per the germline V gene, CDR1 is SGDLS and CDR2 is YYNGEE. The CDR3 loop reads CASSVGTDQETQYF. The CDR3 DNA is TGTGCCAGCAGCGTAGGGACAGATCAAGAGACCCAGTACTTC.

This clonotype was picked up many times. V is TRBV10-3 and J is TRBJ2-6; no reliable D call. V lost 0 bases, J lost 2 bases, and 8 bases lay in between. Germline CDR1 ENHRY, CDR2 SYGVKD. This CDR3 has 16 amino acids. In DNA, the CDR3 is TGTGCCATCAGTGAGTCCGACCTCACTGGGGCCAACGTCCTGACTTTC. Its protein product is CAISESDLTGANVLTF.

The table lists this clonotype with many counts. The rearrangement joins TRBV4-1 to TRBJ2-7; 11 nucleotides align to TRBD1. The trim removed 2 bases at V and 6 bases at J, leaving 12 bases unmatched. CDR1 and CDR2 (germline): MGHRA, YSYEKL. The CDR3 totals 17 residues. The CDR3 region has the DNA TGCGCCAGCAGCCAATGGTCCGGGACAGGGGGACCGAGCGAGCAGTACTTC. This codes for CASSQWSGTGGPSEQYF.

This clonotype has at least ten counts. The chain joins TRBV24-1 to TRBJ1-1; the D is unclear. The CDR3 consists of 12 residues. The germline V gene has CDR1 KGHDR and CDR2 SFDVKD. V lost 4 bases and J 2 bases, leaving 4 bases between the germline ends. The DNA for the CDR3 is TGTGCCACCAGTGACCCCAACACTGAAGCTTTCTTT. Translating it yields CATSDPNTEAFF.

This clonotype was seen ten or more times. The chain joins TRBV5-1 to TRBJ2-4; TRBD1 matches at 7 bases. This CDR3 is built from 13 residues. The V gene end was trimmed by 5 bases and the J gene end by 8 bases; junction bases not matched to a gene: 7. CDR1 is SGHRS and CDR2 is YFSETQ in the germline V gene. The CDR3 nucleotides are TGCGCCAGCAGGGGGGACAGTAAAGACATTCAGTACTTC. Translating gives CASRGDSKDIQYF. The full variable domain, its missing parts supplied by reference TRBV5-1 and TRBJ2-4, is KAGVTQTPRYLIKTRGQQVTLSCSPISGHRSVSWYQQTPGQGLQFLFEYFSETQRNKGNFPGRFSGRQFSNSRSEMNVSTLELGDSALYLCASRGDSKDIQYFGAGTRLSVL.